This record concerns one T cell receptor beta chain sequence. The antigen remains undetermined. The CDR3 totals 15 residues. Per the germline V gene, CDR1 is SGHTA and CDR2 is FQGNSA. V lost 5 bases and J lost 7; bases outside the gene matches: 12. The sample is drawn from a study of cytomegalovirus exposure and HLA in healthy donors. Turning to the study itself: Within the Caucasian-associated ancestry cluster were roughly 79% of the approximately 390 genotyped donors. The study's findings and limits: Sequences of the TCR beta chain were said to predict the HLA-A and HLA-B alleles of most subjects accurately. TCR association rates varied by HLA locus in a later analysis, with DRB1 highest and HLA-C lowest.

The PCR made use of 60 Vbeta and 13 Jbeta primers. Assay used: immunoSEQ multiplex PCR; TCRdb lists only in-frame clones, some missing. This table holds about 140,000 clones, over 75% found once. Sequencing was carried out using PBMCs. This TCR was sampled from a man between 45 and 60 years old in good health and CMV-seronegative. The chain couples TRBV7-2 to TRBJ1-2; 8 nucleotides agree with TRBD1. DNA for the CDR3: TGTGCCAGCAGCCCCCGGACAGGGTCGGCCGGTGGCTACACCTTC. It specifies CASSPRTGSAGGYTF.